A selection of T cell receptor beta chains follows, all from one sample in a study of T cells after yellow fever vaccination. TCRdb processed the 5' RACE reads anew with MiXCR; each CDR3 protein has one entry. This sample carries fewer than 350,000 distinct CDR3 sequences, around 4.4% of them seen once, and the ten largest clones take 15% to 20%. The sample was PBMCs, taken 15 days after the yellow fever booster vaccination. The receptors originated from a man aged 18 to 35 who received the YFV17D yellow fever vaccine. CDR3s include the opening cysteine and the closing phenylalanine or tryptophan. The D gene is left open where the match is weak. The size of a clone is reported for some rows only, either as once, few or many, or as a class for expanded clones.

TRBV7-8	-	many	TRBJ2-3	CASSLDGGLTSTDTQYF	TGTGCCAGCAGCTTAGACGGGGGGCTGACTAGCACAGATACGCAGTATTTT
TRBV30	-	few	TRBJ2-4	CAWSGAGGYLAKNIQYF	TGTGCCTGGAGTGGGGCTGGGGGATACCTAGCCAAAAACATTCAGTACTTC
TRBV7-2	TRBD2	many	TRBJ2-1	CASSLGLAGLNEQFF	TGTGCCAGCAGCTTAGGACTAGCGGGCCTAAATGAGCAGTTCTTC
TRBV5-1	TRBD1	few	TRBJ1-1	CASSLGPPDRGTEAFF	TGCGCCAGCAGCTTAGGGCCCCCCGACAGGGGCACTGAAGCTTTCTTT
TRBV7-9	-	few	TRBJ1-3	CASSLAGQTSSPGNTIYF	TGTGCCAGCAGCTTAGCTGGACAGACATCTTCCCCTGGAAACACCATATATTTT
TRBV6-6	-	-	TRBJ2-1	CASSYTRGPYEQFF	TGTGCCAGCAGTTACACGCGGGGGCCCTATGAGCAGTTCTTC
TRBV5-6	TRBD1	few	TRBJ1-6	CASSGGTGWSNSPLHF	TGTGCCAGCAGTGGTGGGACAGGGTGGTCTAATTCACCCCTCCACTTT
TRBV4-1	TRBD1	many	TRBJ2-7	CASSQVGDRSYEQYF	TGCGCCAGCAGCCAGGTAGGGGACAGGTCCTACGAGCAGTACTTC
TRBV20-1	-	-	TRBJ1-2	CSAPNTPGTDYGYTF	TGCAGTGCTCCTAACACCCCCGGGACCGACTATGGCTACACCTTC
TRBV4-2	TRBD2	-	TRBJ2-7	CASSQGGAGGYEQYF	TGTGCCAGCAGCCAAGGAGGAGCGGGGGGCTACGAGCAGTACTTC
TRBV7-9	-	few	TRBJ1-5	CASSSAGFYQPQHF	TGTGCCAGCAGCTCGGCAGGGTTCTATCAGCCCCAGCATTTT
TRBV7-2	TRBD1	-	TRBJ1-2	CASSYPTGEWGYTF	TGTGCCAGCAGCTATCCTACAGGGGAGTGGGGCTACACCTTC
TRBV6-2/TRBV6-3	-	few	TRBJ2-1	CASSYSVRSGSYNEQFF	TGTGCCAGCAGTTACTCGGTGAGAAGCGGTTCCTACAATGAGCAGTTCTTC
TRBV12-3/TRBV12-4	TRBD2	many	TRBJ2-5	CASSPPGGEETQYF	TGTGCCAGCAGCCCTCCGGGGGGAGAAGAGACCCAGTACTTC
TRBV6-5	TRBD1	-	TRBJ1-6	CASSWGQAVNSPLHF	TGTGCCAGCAGTTGGGGACAGGCGGTTAATTCACCCCTCCACTTT
TRBV4-3	-	many	TRBJ2-5	CASSLDSLSETQYF	TGCGCCAGCAGCCTCGACTCACTATCGGAGACCCAGTACTTC
TRBV5-1	-	-	TRBJ1-5	CASSLGGNTNQPQHF	TGCGCCAGCAGCTTGGGGGGGAATACTAATCAGCCCCAGCATTTT
TRBV7-2	-	many	TRBJ2-2	CASSFKGVNTGELFF	TGTGCCAGCAGCTTTAAGGGAGTTAACACCGGGGAGCTGTTTTTT